This T cell receptor beta chain was documented in a study of T cell repertoires in ileal Crohn's disease. Study overall: About half of patients got postoperative therapy: approximately 12 thiopurines, around 19 anti-TNF. Study results and caveats: Every patient over 26.8% clonality showed endoscopic recurrence.

Between the trimmed V and J ends, which lost 4 bases and 3 bases, there was a span of 13 bases. This CDR3 comprises 14 residues. Per the germline V gene, CDR1 is SGHAT and CDR2 is FQNNGV. Time point: neoterminal ileum biopsy at postoperative endoscopy, about 6 months after surgery. Worth noting for this clone: Its target is unknown.

The repertoire was sequenced with immunoSEQ multiplex PCR; TCRdb's copy has only in-frame clones and lacks some. The sample has about 60,000 clones; less than 90% are singletons. The sequencing input was ileal tissue. V and J are TRBV11-2 and TRBJ2-7, with D possibly matching TRBD1 (6 bases). The origin of this receptor is an adult with Crohn's disease. This CDR3 is CASSSLGGGYEQYF. In DNA form, the CDR3 reads TGTGCCAGCAGCTCACTAGGGGGTGGCTACGAGCAGTACTTC.